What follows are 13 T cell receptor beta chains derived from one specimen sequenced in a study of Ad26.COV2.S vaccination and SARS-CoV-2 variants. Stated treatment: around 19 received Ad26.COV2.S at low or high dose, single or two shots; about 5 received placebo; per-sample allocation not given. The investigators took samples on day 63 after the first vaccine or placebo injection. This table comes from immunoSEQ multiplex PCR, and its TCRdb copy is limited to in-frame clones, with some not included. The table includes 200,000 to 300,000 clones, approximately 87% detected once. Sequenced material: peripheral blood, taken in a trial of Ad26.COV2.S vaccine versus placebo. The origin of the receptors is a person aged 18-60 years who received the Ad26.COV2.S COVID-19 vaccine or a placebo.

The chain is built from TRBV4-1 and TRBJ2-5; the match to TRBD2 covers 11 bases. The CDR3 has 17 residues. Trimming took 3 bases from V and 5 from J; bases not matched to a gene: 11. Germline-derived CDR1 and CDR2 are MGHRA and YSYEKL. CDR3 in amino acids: CASSHSSGGAYWETQYF. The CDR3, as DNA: TGCGCCAGCAGCCACAGTAGCGGGGGGGCCTACTGGGAGACCCAGTACTTC.

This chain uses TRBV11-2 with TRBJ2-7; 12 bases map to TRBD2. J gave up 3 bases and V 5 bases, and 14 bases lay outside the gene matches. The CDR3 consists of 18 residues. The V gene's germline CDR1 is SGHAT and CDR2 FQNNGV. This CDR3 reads CASSITTSGGQIFYEQYF. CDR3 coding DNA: TGTGCCAGCAGCATTACGACTAGCGGGGGTCAAATCTTCTACGAGCAGTACTTC.

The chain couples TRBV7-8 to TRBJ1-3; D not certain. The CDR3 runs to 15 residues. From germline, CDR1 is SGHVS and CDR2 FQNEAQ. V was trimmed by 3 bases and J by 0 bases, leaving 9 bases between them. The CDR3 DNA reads TGTGCCAGCAGCTTTCCCGGGAACTCTGGAAACACCATATATTTT. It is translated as CASSFPGNSGNTIYF.

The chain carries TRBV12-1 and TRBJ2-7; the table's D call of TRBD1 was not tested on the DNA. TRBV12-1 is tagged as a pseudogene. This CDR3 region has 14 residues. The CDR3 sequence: CASRSGAGPYEQYF. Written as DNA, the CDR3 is TGTGCCAGCAGATCAGGGGCCGGTCCCTACGAGCAGTACTTC.

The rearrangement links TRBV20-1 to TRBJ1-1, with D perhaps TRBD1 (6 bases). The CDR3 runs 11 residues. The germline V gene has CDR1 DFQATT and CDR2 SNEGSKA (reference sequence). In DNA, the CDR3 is TGCAGCAATCAAAGGGGGACTGAAGCTTTCTTT. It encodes CSNQRGTEAFF.

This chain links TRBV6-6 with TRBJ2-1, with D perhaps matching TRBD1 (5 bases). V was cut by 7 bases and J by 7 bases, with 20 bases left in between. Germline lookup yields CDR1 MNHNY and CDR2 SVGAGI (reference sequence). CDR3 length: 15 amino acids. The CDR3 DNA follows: TGTGCCAGCACCCCCAGGGATAGGGCTGGGAATGAGCAGTTCTTC. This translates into CASTPRDRAGNEQFF.

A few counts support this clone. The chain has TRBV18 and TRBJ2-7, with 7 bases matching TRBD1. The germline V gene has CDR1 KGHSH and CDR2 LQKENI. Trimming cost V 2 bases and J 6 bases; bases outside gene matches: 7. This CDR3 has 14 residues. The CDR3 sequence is CASSPGQVRGEQYF. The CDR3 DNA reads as TGTGCCAGCTCACCAGGACAGGTGAGGGGCGAGCAGTACTTC.

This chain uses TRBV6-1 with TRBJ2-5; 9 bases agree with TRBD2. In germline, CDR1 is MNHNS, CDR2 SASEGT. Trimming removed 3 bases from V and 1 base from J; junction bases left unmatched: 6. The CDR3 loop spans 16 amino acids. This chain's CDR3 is CASSELAGGPQETQYF. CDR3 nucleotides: TGTGCCAGCAGTGAGTTGGCGGGGGGGCCCCAAGAGACCCAGTACTTC.

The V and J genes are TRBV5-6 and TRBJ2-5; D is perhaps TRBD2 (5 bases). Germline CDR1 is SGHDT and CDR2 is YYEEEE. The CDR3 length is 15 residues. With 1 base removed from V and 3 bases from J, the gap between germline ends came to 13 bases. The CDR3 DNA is TGTGCCAGCAGCTTGAGGGCTGGGCGGGAAGAGACCCAGTACTTC. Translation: CASSLRAGREETQYF.

The CDR3 protein is CASSLGQGSYNEQFF. The CDR3 DNA is TGTGCCAGCAGCTTAGGACAGGGGTCCTACAATGAGCAGTTCTTC. The chain recombines TRBV5-6 with TRBJ2-1; 9 positions agree with TRBD1. The V segment lost 2 bases and the J segment 1 base; nucleotides outside the gene matches: 1. CDR3 length equals 15 residues. Germline V gene sequence: CDR1 SGHDT, CDR2 YYEEEE.

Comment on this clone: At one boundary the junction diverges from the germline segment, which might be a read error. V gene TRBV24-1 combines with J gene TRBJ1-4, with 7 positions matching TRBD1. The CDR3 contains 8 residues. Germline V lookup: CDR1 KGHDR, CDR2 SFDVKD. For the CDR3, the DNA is TGTGCCACCCGCGACAGGGAGTTT. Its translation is CATRDREF.

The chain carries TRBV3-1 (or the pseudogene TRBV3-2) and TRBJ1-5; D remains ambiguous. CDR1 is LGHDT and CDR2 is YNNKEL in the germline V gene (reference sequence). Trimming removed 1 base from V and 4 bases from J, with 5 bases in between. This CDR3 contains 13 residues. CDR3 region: CASSQGSNQPQHF. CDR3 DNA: TGTGCCAGCAGCCAAGGTTCAAATCAGCCCCAGCATTTT.

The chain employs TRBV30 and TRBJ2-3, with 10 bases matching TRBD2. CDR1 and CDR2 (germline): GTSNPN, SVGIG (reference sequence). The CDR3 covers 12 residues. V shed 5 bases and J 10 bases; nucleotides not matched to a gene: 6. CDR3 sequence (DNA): TGTGCCTGGGGAAAAGCGGGGGGGGCGCAGTATTTT. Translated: CAWGKAGGAQYF.